A single T cell receptor (beta chain) is shown here with its context. The data are from a study of patients and donors after allogeneic stem cell transplantation. TCRdb reanalysed the RT-PCR reads using MiXCR and keeps one entry per CDR3 protein. Of 65,000 to 80,000 distinct CDR3 sequences in the sample, around 27% are singletons; the top ten hold about 30%. With V trimmed by 2 bases and J by 3 bases, 10 bases remained unmatched. This CDR3 contains 17 residues. The genes are TRBV12-3 or TRBV12-4 and TRBJ2-5; 9 nucleotides match TRBD2. Sequenced material: blood, either unsorted or a sorted T cell fraction (not recorded which). This clonotype was obtained from a human donor who was either an allogeneic HSCT recipient or a stem cell or donor lymphocyte infusion donor (not recorded which). It is not recorded whose cells these are; they may come from a transplant donor. The CDR3 DNA reads as TGTGCCAGCAGTTTACGGCTAGCGGGATTCGGTGAAGAGACCCAGTACTTC. Its protein product is CASSLRLAGFGEETQYF.